Sequencing of this TCR beta chain was carried out in a study of radiation and T cells in renal cell carcinoma. Specified time point: blood 4 weeks post-SBRT, at nephrectomy. As for treatment: 15 Gy SBRT to primary tumor, nephrectomy 4 weeks later. The method was immunoSEQ multiplex PCR; TCRdb's version includes in-frame clones alone and lacks a portion of them. The sample carries roughly 92,000 clones, around 84% recorded once. There are 14 residues in the CDR3. Trimming left V 4 bases short and J 3 bases short, with 14 bases between. Germline assignment: CDR1 SGHDT and CDR2 YYEEEE. The chain links TRBV5-6 to TRBJ2-7; weak D call: TRBD2 (6 bases). The source is a man aged 55 to 69 with renal cell carcinoma. The sample consisted of blood, taken from a patient whose treatment included radiotherapy and nephrectomy. Here the CDR3 DNA reads TGTGCCAGCAGCCCGGGAGTCTCTCTCTACGAGCAGTACTTC. Translating it yields CASSPGVSLYEQYF.